This record covers a single T cell receptor (beta chain). The table came from immunoSEQ multiplex PCR; TCRdb's copy has only in-frame clones and leaves some out. Altogether 78,000 or so clones are present, 94% being singletons, with the ten largest covering roughly 3.2%. The sample belongs to a study of cytomegalovirus exposure and HLA in healthy donors. The CDR3 contains 16 residues. Trimming took 0 bases from V and 0 from J, leaving 12 bases between them. Per germline, CDR1 GTSNPN and CDR2 SVGIG (reference sequence). Specimen: PBMCs. This sequence originates from a woman younger than 30 in good health and CMV-seropositive. V and J are TRBV30 and TRBJ2-1, with TRBD2 as a possible D gene (5 bases). The CDR3 is CAWSVRLTSSYNEQFF. DNA of the CDR3: TGTGCCTGGAGTGTTCGTCTAACTAGCTCCTACAATGAGCAGTTCTTC.